This passage covers 29 T cell receptor beta chains from one sample sequenced in a study of blood T cell repertoires in COVID-19. Here immunoSEQ multiplex PCR was the method, and the copy in TCRdb shows in-frame clones only, minus some. The profile shows fewer than 350,000 clones, 85% of them singletons. The sequencing input was PBMCs or T cells enriched from blood (not recorded which). The origin of the receptors is a woman in her twenties or thirties who had been exposed to COVID-19.

The J gene is TRBJ1-1, the V gene TRBV2; the D gene is possibly TRBD1 (5 bases). Per germline, CDR1 SNHLY and CDR2 FYNNEI. V was cut by 4 bases and J by 3 bases, with 9 bases left in between. This CDR3 comprises 13 residues. The DNA for the CDR3 is TGTGCCAGCAGTGTAATACAGGACACTGAAGCTTTCTTT. Its translation: CASSVIQDTEAFF.

V usage is TRBV4-1 and J usage is TRBJ1-2; 7 bases agree with TRBD1. The CDR3 spans 15 residues. Germline CDR1 reads MGHRA; CDR2 reads YSYEKL. Trimming removed 0 bases from V and 6 bases from J; junction bases left unmatched: 7. CDR3 nucleotides: TGCGCCAGCAGCCAAGACCTCGACAGGGCGAATGGCTACACCTTC. Its translation is CASSQDLDRANGYTF.

The gene calls are TRBV3-1 (or the pseudogene TRBV3-2) and TRBJ1-3, with D unresolved. CDR1 is LGHDT and CDR2 is YNNKEL in the germline V gene (reference sequence). V lost 6 bases, J lost 0 bases, and 6 bases lay in between. The CDR3 covers 13 residues. CDR3 DNA sequence: TGTGCCAGCAGACCAGTCTCTGGAAACACCATATATTTT. Its protein product is CASRPVSGNTIYF.

The CDR3 nucleotides are TGTGCCAGCAGTACTAACAGGGATTGTCGCAATCAGCCCCAGCATTTT. Translating gives CASSTNRDCRNQPQHF. The chain recombines TRBV28 with TRBJ1-5, with D possibly being TRBD1 (6 bases). Germline V CDR1 and CDR2: MDHEN, SYDVKM. The CDR3 loop spans 16 amino acids. Trimming removed 5 bases at V and 2 bases at J, with 16 bases between.

The V gene is TRBV21-1, the J gene TRBJ1-5. TRBV21-1 is noted as a pseudogene. The CDR3 spans 17 residues. CDR3 sequence reads: CASNPRADYYSNQPQHF. The CDR3 region has the DNA TGTGCCAGCAATCCAAGGGCAGACTATTATAGCAATCAGCCCCAGCATTTT.

This chain joins TRBV6-2 or TRBV6-3 and TRBJ2-7, with 7 bases lining up with TRBD2. The CDR3 length is 16 residues. CDR1 MNHEY and CDR2 SVGEGT come from the germline V gene. Losses at the gene ends were 3 bases for V and 6 bases for J; bases not matched to a gene: 14. CDR3 protein: CASSYRAASGAGEQYF. CDR3 bases: TGTGCCAGCAGTTATCGGGCGGCTAGCGGCGCCGGCGAGCAGTACTTC.

This clone has only a few counts. The chain combines TRBV28 with TRBJ2-7, with D perhaps matching TRBD2 (5 bases). This CDR3 spans 14 amino acids. Germline V gives CDR1 MDHEN, CDR2 SYDVKM. Trimming removed 5 bases at V and 3 bases at J, with 14 bases between. CDR3 amino acids: CASSTPGSYYEQYF. DNA of the CDR3: TGTGCCAGCAGTACTCCGGGGAGCTACTACGAGCAGTACTTC.

The chain recombines TRBV9 with TRBJ1-1, with unresolved D. CDR3 length equals 15 residues. Trimming left V 3 bases short and J 4 bases short, with 16 bases between. Germline V lookup: CDR1 SGDLS, CDR2 YYNGEE. Here the CDR3 reads CASSARRLGSTEAFF. CDR3 DNA sequence: TGTGCCAGCAGCGCTAGACGGCTCGGGAGCACTGAAGCTTTCTTT.

The chain recombines TRBV2 with TRBJ1-2; 12 bases align to TRBD1. The J segment lost 5 bases and the V segment lost 11 bases, leaving 6 bases of the junction unmatched. Looked up from germline, CDR1 is SNHLY and CDR2 is FYNNEI. The CDR3 extends over 13 amino acids. CDR3 DNA sequence: TGTGCCGGCGGGACAGGGGGCTTTTATGGCTACACCTTC. It codes for CAGGTGGFYGYTF.

The chain couples TRBV2 to TRBJ2-1; TRBD1 aligns across 8 bases. This CDR3 has 18 amino acids. The junction had 16 bases not matched to a gene; V was cut back by 5 bases and J by 4 bases. CDR1 and CDR2 from the germline V gene are SNHLY and FYNNEI. CDR3 DNA sequence: TGTGCCAGCAGTAGGACAGGGCGAATAGCCTCGAGATACAATGAGCAGTTCTTC. Its protein product is CASSRTGRIASRYNEQFF.

In this sample, this clone turned up once. This chain links TRBV7-6 with TRBJ2-7; possibly TRBD2 for D (7 bases). CDR3 length equals 15 residues. V lost 2 bases to trimming and J lost 6 bases, with 17 bases between them. Per germline, CDR1 SGHVS and CDR2 FNYEAQ. CDR3 amino acids: CASSLLAGDNVEQYF. Here the CDR3 DNA reads TGTGCCAGCAGCTTATTGGCGGGGGACAACGTCGAGCAGTACTTC.

The chain is built from TRBV7-2 and TRBJ1-1, with 7 bases lining up with TRBD1. Losses at the gene ends were 5 bases for V and 11 bases for J; bases not matched to a gene: 11. From germline, CDR1 is SGHTA and CDR2 FQGNSA. CDR3 length: 13 amino acids. This CDR3 reads CASSPLDRVAAFF. The DNA for the CDR3 is TGTGCCAGCAGCCCACTAGACAGGGTTGCCGCTTTCTTT.

This chain uses TRBV30 with TRBJ1-2, with 9 positions matching TRBD1. Trimming removed 5 bases from V and 5 bases from J; junction bases left unmatched: 6. This CDR3 region has 13 residues. Germline V CDR1 and CDR2: GTSNPN, SVGIG (reference sequence). In nucleotides, the CDR3 is TGTGCCTGGTCGACAGGGGGTTTTTATGGCTACACCTTC. Its translation is CAWSTGGFYGYTF. The entire variable domain, with the rest obtained from reference TRBV30 and TRBJ1-2, is as follows: SQTIHQWPATLVQPVGSPLSLECTVEGTSNPNLYWYRQAAGRGLQLLFYSVGIGQISSEVPQNLSASRPQDRQFILSSKKLLLSDSGFYLCAWSTGGFYGYTFGSGTRLTVV.

The genes are TRBV3-1 (or the pseudogene TRBV3-2) and TRBJ2-7; D perhaps matches TRBD1 (5 bases). Per germline, CDR1 LGHDT and CDR2 YNNKEL (reference sequence). The CDR3 sequence is 16 residues long. Trimming removed 1 base at V and 4 bases at J, with 17 bases between. The CDR3 is CASSQGVRALNYEQYF. CDR3 DNA: TGTGCCAGCAGCCAAGGGGTCAGGGCCCTTAATTACGAGCAGTACTTC.

The chain is built from TRBV9 and TRBJ1-4; TRBD1 matches 7 bases. This CDR3 spans 16 amino acids. Germline V lookup: CDR1 SGDLS, CDR2 YYNGEE. Trimming cost V 0 bases and J 8 bases; bases outside gene matches: 10. The CDR3 nucleotides are TGTGCCAGCAGCGTAGGGTCTAGAGGGGGCAACGAAAAACTGTTTTTT. Translated: CASSVGSRGGNEKLFF.

This clone was observed a single time. The chain employs TRBV2 and TRBJ1-2, with D tentatively TRBD1 (5 bases). The CDR3 covers 13 residues. The V and J ends lost 3 bases and 6 bases respectively, with 11 bases between them. Germline-derived CDR1 and CDR2 are SNHLY and FYNNEI. As DNA, the CDR3 is TGTGCCAGCAGTGATTTAGGGGTCGATGGCTACACCTTC. Amino acids: CASSDLGVDGYTF.

To note about this clone: The sample carries other DNA sequences with the same CDR3. The chain couples TRBV5-1 to TRBJ2-2; tentatively, D is TRBD1 (6 bases). The CDR3 runs 15 residues. CDR1 SGHRS and CDR2 YFSETQ come from the germline V gene. V was clipped by 0 bases and J by 1 base, with 7 bases between them. The CDR3: CASSLVQGNTGELFF. The CDR3 region has the DNA TGCGCCAGCAGCTTGGTACAGGGGAACACCGGGGAGCTGTTTTTT.

The chain is built from TRBV28 and TRBJ1-2; D ambiguous. The germline V gene has CDR1 MDHEN and CDR2 SYDVKM. This CDR3 is built from 10 residues. The V gene lost 10 bases and the J gene lost 8 bases, with 11 bases spanning the gap. CDR3 DNA: TGTGCCACCCGATCGAGGGGCTACACCTTC. The encoded protein is CATRSRGYTF.

This clone was counted once. V gene TRBV4-2 combines with J gene TRBJ2-7; 7 bases map to TRBD2. From germline, CDR1 is LGHNA and CDR2 YNFKEQ. V was clipped by 1 base and J by 1 base; unmatched bases: 7. CDR3 size: 16 residues. Written as DNA, the CDR3 is TGTGCCAGCAGCCAAGGGGAGGGTCCCACGTCCTACGAGCAGTACTTC. It is translated as CASSQGEGPTSYEQYF.

The chain combines TRBV3-1 (or the pseudogene TRBV3-2) with TRBJ2-2; possible D gene TRBD2, 5 bases. V lost 0 bases to trimming and J lost 5 bases, with 19 bases between them. The CDR3 spans 18 residues. Per germline, CDR1 LGHDT and CDR2 YNNKEL (reference sequence). The CDR3 DNA reads as TGTGCCAGCAGCCAAGAGATGGCTTCTAAGCGCGGGACCGGGGAGCTGTTTTTT. Translating gives CASSQEMASKRGTGELFF.

This clone has a single count. The V gene is TRBV5-1, the J gene TRBJ2-5; no reliable D call. CDR1 and CDR2 from the germline V gene are SGHRS and YFSETQ. The CDR3 length is 15 residues. Between the trimmed V and J ends, which lost 1 base and 3 bases, there was a span of 13 bases. CDR3 in DNA: TGCGCCAGCAGCTTGATGGTTGCGGTAAAAGAGACCCAGTACTTC. The encoded protein is CASSLMVAVKETQYF.

This clone was seen only once. V gene TRBV30 combines with J gene TRBJ1-6, with D hard to call. V was trimmed by 2 bases and J by 6 bases, leaving 8 bases between them. The V gene's germline CDR1 is GTSNPN and CDR2 SVGIG (reference sequence). The CDR3 runs to 13 residues. The CDR3 loop is CAWSLHLNSPLHF. The CDR3 bases are TGTGCCTGGAGTTTACACCTTAATTCACCCCTCCACTTT. The variable domain in full, with the rest retrieved from reference TRBV30 and TRBJ1-6, is SQTIHQWPATLVQPVGSPLSLECTVEGTSNPNLYWYRQAAGRGLQLLFYSVGIGQISSEVPQNLSASRPQDRQFILSSKKLLLSDSGFYLCAWSLHLNSPLHFGNGTRLTVT.

This chain connects TRBV18 to TRBJ2-7; possibly TRBD2 for D (6 bases). Germline CDR1 is KGHSH and CDR2 is LQKENI. This CDR3 is built from 14 residues. Trimming removed 5 bases at V and 6 bases at J, with 17 bases between. CDR3 coding DNA: TGTGCCAGCTCAGCTTACAACCGGGACTCCGAGCAGTACTTC. Translating it yields CASSAYNRDSEQYF. Using reference TRBV18 and TRBJ2-7 for the parts outside the CDR3, the full variable domain is NAGVMQNPRHLVRRRGQEARLRCSPMKGHSHVYWYRQLPEEGLKFMVYLQKENIIDESGMPKERFSAEFPKEGPSILRIQQVVRGDSAAYFCASSAYNRDSEQYFGPGTRLTVT.

This chain uses TRBV30 with TRBJ2-7; possibly TRBD2 for D (6 bases). The V gene's germline CDR1 is GTSNPN and CDR2 SVGIG (reference sequence). Trimming stripped 4 bases from V and 5 bases from J, with 15 bases between. The CDR3 is 13 residues long. CDR3 DNA: TGTGCCTGGATATGGCAGGGAGGTCACGAGCAGTACTTC. Encoded protein: CAWIWQGGHEQYF.

The V and J genes are TRBV7-9 and TRBJ1-2; TRBD1 matches 7 bases. V lost 3 bases to trimming and J lost 6 bases; unmatched junction nucleotides: 4. The CDR3 consists of 13 residues. Germline V lookup: CDR1 SEHNR, CDR2 FQNEAQ (reference sequence). The CDR3 region is CASSLTQGDGYTF. The CDR3 DNA reads TGTGCCAGCAGCTTGACTCAGGGGGATGGCTACACCTTC.

This chain uses TRBV6-1 with TRBJ1-1; TRBD1 might be the D (6 bases). The CDR3 length is 15 residues. The germline gives CDR1 MNHNS, CDR2 SASEGT. The V and J ends lost 2 bases and 6 bases respectively, with 16 bases between them. CDR3 region: CASSEKGVIGAEAFF. The DNA of the CDR3 is TGTGCCAGCAGTGAAAAGGGGGTTATAGGGGCTGAAGCTTTCTTT.

The chain employs TRBV21-1 and TRBJ1-1; the table's D call of TRBD1 was not tested on the DNA. TRBV21-1 is a pseudogene. CDR3 length: 13 residues. The chain's CDR3 is CASSKDEGAEAFF. The CDR3 bases are TGTGCCAGCAGCAAAGATGAAGGGGCTGAAGCTTTCTTT.

In its sample, this clone was seen a few times. This chain connects TRBV7-2 to TRBJ1-2; 9 nucleotides line up with TRBD1. Trimming cost V 5 bases and J 3 bases; bases outside gene matches: 7. The CDR3 sequence is 15 residues long. Germline CDR1 SGHTA, CDR2 FQGNSA. The CDR3: CASSAPTGGHYGYTF. In DNA form, the CDR3 reads TGTGCCAGCAGCGCACCGACAGGGGGGCACTATGGCTACACCTTC.

This rearrangement joins TRBV2 to TRBJ1-6; no reliable D call. Trimming removed 6 bases at V and 10 bases at J, with 16 bases between. CDR3 length equals 14 residues. In germline, CDR1 is SNHLY, CDR2 FYNNEI. In nucleotides, the CDR3 is TGTGCCAGCAGCCCCCTCGGATCTAGATCACCCCTCCACTTT. The encoded protein is CASSPLGSRSPLHF.